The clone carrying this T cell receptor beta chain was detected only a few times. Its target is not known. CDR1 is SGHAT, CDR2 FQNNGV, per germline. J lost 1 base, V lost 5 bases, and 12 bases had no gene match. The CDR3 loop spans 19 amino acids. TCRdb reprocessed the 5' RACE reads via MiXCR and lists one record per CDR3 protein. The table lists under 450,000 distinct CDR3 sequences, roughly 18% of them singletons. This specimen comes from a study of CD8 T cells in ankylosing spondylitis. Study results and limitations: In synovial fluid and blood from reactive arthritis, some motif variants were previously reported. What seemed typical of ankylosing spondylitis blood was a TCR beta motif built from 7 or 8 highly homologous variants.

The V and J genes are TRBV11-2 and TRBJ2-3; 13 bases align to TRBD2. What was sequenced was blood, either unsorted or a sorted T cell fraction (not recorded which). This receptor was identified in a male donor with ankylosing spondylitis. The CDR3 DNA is TGTGCCAGCAGCCGAACTAGCGGGAGGGCCGAGGGGCGCACAGATACGCAGTATTTT. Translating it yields CASSRTSGRAEGRTDTQYF.